The T cell receptor beta chain described here comes from a study of cytomegalovirus exposure and HLA in healthy donors. Broader study findings: Reports indicate that TCR beta sequences accurately predicted the HLA-A and HLA-B alleles of most subjects.

13 Jbeta primers and 60 Vbeta primers were used for the PCR. The protocol was immunoSEQ multiplex PCR, while the TCRdb copy is restricted to in-frame clones and leaves out a portion. The profile shows approximately 140,000 clones, roughly three quarters of them singletons. Trimming shortened V by 5 bases and J by 3 bases, and 20 bases separated the two germline ends. The germline V gene encodes CDR1 SGHAT and CDR2 FQNNGV. The CDR3 loop spans 16 amino acids. Of note for this clone: Its antigen remains unidentified.

The receptor was isolated from a male donor in good health and CMV-seronegative. The chain uses TRBV11-2 and TRBJ2-7, with D tentatively TRBD2 (6 bases). Material: PBMCs. The CDR3 is CASSLREAGLGYEQYF. As DNA, the CDR3 is TGTGCCAGCAGCCTCAGGGAAGCGGGCTTGGGCTACGAGCAGTACTTC.